This paragraph covers one T cell receptor beta chain sequence. Its antigen is as yet unknown. These data belong to a study of T-cell memory formation after mild COVID-19. Study-level information: The TCR clusters were mostly specific to one donor. Findings of the study overall: Those CD4+ clones that contracted were mainly in CM and EM (CD8+ ones in EMRA). CD4+ bias marked clones expanding day 15 to 37, unlike balanced contracting clones. Nothing confirmed that second-wave clones peaking on day 37 were specific for SARS-CoV-2.

Using its own MiXCR run on the 5' RACE reads, TCRdb lists one record per CDR3 protein. The repertoire holds 400,000 to 500,000 distinct CDR3 sequences, with approximately 18% as singletons. Germline V CDR1 and CDR2: SQVTM, ANQGSEA. Trimming took 5 bases from V and 5 from J, leaving 15 bases between them. This CDR3 has 13 residues. The sequenced sample consisted of PBMCs or a T cell subset sorted from them (not recorded which). The receptor comes from a man between 18 and 29 years old who had mild COVID-19 (a few samples of this study predate the infection). Cell type and time point are not known. The chain combines TRBV29-1 with TRBJ2-5; the D is unclear. DNA for the CDR3: TGCAGCGTTCAATCCCACGGTTTGGAGACCCAGTACTTC. This codes for CSVQSHGLETQYF.